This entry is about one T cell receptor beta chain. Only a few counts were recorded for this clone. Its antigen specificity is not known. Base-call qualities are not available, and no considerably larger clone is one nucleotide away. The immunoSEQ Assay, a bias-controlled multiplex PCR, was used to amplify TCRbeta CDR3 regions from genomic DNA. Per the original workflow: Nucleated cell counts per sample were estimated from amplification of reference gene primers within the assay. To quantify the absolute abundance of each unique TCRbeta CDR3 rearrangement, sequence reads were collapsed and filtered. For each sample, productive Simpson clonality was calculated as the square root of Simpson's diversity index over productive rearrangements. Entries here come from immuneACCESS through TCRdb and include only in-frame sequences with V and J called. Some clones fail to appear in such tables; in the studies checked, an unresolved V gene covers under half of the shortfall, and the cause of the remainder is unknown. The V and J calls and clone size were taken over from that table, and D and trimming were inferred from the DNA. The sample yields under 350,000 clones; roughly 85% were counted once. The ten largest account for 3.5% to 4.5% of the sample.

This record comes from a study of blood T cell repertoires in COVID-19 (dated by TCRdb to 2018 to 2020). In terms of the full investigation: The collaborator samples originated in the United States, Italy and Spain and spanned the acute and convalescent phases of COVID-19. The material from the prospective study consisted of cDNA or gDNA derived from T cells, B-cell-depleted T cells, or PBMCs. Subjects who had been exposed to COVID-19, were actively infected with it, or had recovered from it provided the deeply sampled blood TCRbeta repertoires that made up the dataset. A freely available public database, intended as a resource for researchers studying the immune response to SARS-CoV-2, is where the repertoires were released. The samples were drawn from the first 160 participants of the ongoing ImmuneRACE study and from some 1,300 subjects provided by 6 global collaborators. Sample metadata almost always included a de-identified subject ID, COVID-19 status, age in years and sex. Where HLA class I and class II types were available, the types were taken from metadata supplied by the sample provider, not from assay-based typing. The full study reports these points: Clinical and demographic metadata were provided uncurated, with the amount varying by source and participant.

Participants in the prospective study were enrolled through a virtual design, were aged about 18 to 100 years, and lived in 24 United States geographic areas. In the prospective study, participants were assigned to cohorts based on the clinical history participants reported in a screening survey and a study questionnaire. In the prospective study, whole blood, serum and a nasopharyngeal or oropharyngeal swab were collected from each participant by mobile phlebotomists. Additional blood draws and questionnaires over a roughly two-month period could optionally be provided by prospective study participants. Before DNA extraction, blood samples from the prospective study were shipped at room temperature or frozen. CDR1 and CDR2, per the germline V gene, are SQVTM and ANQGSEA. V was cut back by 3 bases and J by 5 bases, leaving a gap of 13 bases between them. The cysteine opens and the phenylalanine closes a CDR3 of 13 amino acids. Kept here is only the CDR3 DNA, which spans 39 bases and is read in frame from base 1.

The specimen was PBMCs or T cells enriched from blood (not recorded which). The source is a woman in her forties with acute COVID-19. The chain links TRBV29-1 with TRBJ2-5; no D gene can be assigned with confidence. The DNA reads TGCAGCGTTGAGTTCGGGTTTCGGGAGACCCAGTACTTC. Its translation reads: CSVEFGFRETQYF.